This T cell receptor (beta chain) was captured by sequencing in a study of blood T cell repertoires in COVID-19 (dated by TCRdb to about 2020). About the full investigation: The collaborator samples originated in the United States, Italy and Spain and spanned the acute and convalescent phases of COVID-19. Where HLA class I and class II types were available, the types were taken from metadata supplied by the sample provider, not from assay-based typing. The sample metadata nearly always contained a de-identified subject ID, COVID-19 status, age in years and sex. Deeply sampled blood TCRbeta repertoires from subjects exposed to, actively infected with, or recovered from COVID-19 were included in the dataset. The prospective study material was composed of cDNA or gDNA derived from T cells, B-cell-depleted T cells, or PBMCs. Samples were obtained from the ongoing ImmuneRACE study (first 160 participants) and from some 1,300 subjects provided by 6 global collaborators. The repertoires were made available in a free public database intended to serve as a resource for research on the immune response to SARS-CoV-2. Here is what the overall study found, with its caveats: The amount of clinical and demographic metadata varied by source and participant and was provided uncurated.

CDR1 and CDR2, per the germline V gene, are MNHEY and SVGAGI. The CDR3 runs 14 residues from the cysteine to the phenylalanine. Just CDR3 DNA is preserved here, 42 bases in frame from base 1. The germline V and J ends show losses of 2 bases and 2 bases respectively, and no gene match explains 2 bases of the junction. Regarding this clone: What this receptor recognizes is not known. No base quality values were provided; no much bigger clone lies one nucleotide off.

A second Seattle source provided samples from volunteer blood donors who had recovered from COVID-19. Whole blood was collected in K2EDTA tubes by collaborating institutions according to the institutions' own protocols. For TCRbeta analysis, collaborators shipped samples as frozen whole blood, isolated PBMCs, or DNA extracted from either of those sample types. TCRbeta CDR3 regions were amplified from genomic DNA using the immunoSEQ Assay, a bias-controlled multiplex PCR. Under the source paper's analysis protocol: The number of nucleated cells in each sample was estimated by amplification of reference gene primers within the assay. Sequence reads were collapsed and filtered to measure the absolute abundance of every unique TCRbeta CDR3 rearrangement. Productive Simpson clonality was computed per sample as the square root of Simpson's diversity index over productive rearrangements. The source is immuneACCESS, and TCRdb retained only in-frame sequences with V and J called. Part of the clones is not carried over; for the studies checked, unresolved V genes explain less than half of this, and the remainder is unexplained. V, J and clone size reflect that table, while D and trimming were determined from the DNA. Here the sample has a few hundred thousand clones; 70% to 90% occur a single time. 2.1% of the sample comes from the top ten.

Sequencing was performed on peripheral blood. The source of this sequence is a woman aged 25 to 39 who had recovered from COVID-19. The chain joins TRBV6-5 to TRBJ1-1; 7 bases in the junction line up with TRBD1. The CDR3 reads CASSYDRVNTEAFF. The nucleotide sequence is given as TGTGCCAGCAGTTACGACAGGGTTAACACTGAAGCTTTCTTT.